This is a list of T cell receptor beta chains from one sample in a study of cytomegalovirus exposure and HLA in healthy donors. Assay used: immunoSEQ multiplex PCR; TCRdb lists only in-frame clones, some missing. The table shows roughly 290,000 clones, with roughly 89% occurring only once. The sequenced sample was PBMCs. Receptor source: a woman between 18 and 29 years old in good health and CMV-seronegative. Each CDR3 is given without its conserved first and last residue. D genes are given only for firm matches.

v_gene	d_gene	j_gene	CDR3aa
TRBV11-2	TRBD1	TRBJ1-1	ASSLLIRTGGNTEAF
TRBV9	-	TRBJ2-1	ASGGRENNEQF
TRBV5-1	TRBD1	TRBJ2-5	ASRPPYRGIQETQY
TRBV15	TRBD2	TRBJ2-7	ATSESGGLNEQY
TRBV19	TRBD1	TRBJ1-5	ASNDFRGLGQPQH
TRBV2	TRBD2	TRBJ2-5	ASSENGGAQETQY
TRBV11-1	-	TRBJ2-7	ASSLRGRAYEQY
TRBV5-4	-	TRBJ1-1	ASSLAGFNTEAF
TRBV5-5	TRBD1	TRBJ1-5	ASSSRTGGNQPQH
TRBV2	-	TRBJ1-5	ASSESGYSNQPQH
TRBV10-3	TRBD2	TRBJ2-5	AISAAGGRGRETQY
TRBV11-2	-	TRBJ1-1	ASSLDRLGGGSTEAF
TRBV11-2	TRBD1	TRBJ1-4	ASSRTGGEGGRDEKLF
TRBV6-5	-	TRBJ1-6	ASGRQKANSPLH
TRBV11-2	TRBD1	TRBJ2-5	ASSPGQRKETQY
TRBV2	TRBD1	TRBJ1-5	ASSITWDRLSNQPQH
TRBV6-5	-	TRBJ1-2	ASSGAGLVGGYT
TRBV13	-	TRBJ2-3	ASSASLEVEADTQY
TRBV5-1	TRBD1	TRBJ1-1	ASSVPGQPNTEAF
TRBV28	-	TRBJ2-2	ASLNTLGGELF
TRBV12-5	-	TRBJ1-5	ASGLVPGIGNQPQH
TRBV4-1	TRBD1	TRBJ1-5	ASSQDGIDRGRNQPQH
TRBV5-1	-	TRBJ2-7	ASSLAGVFEQY
TRBV4-1	TRBD2	TRBJ2-2	ASSQAGGEGKDVGELF
TRBV19	TRBD2	TRBJ2-1	ASSIAGGPTEQF
TRBV29-1	TRBD1	-	SVRGRDRVYEQY
TRBV7-2	TRBD2	TRBJ2-3	ASSSPSGLAASTDTQY
TRBV7-9	-	TRBJ1-1	ASSPKGGVSNTEAF
TRBV29-1	-	TRBJ1-5	SVGDTQNQPQH
TRBV7-9	-	TRBJ1-6	ASSVRGSSYNSPPH
TRBV2	-	TRBJ2-1	ASAATISFDEQF
TRBV14	-	TRBJ2-1	ASSQGGWGELGYNEQF
TRBV6-5	-	TRBJ1-5	ASSKGDPNQPQH
TRBV5-1	-	TRBJ1-6	ASSDLVQANSPLH
TRBV7-9	-	TRBJ1-5	SSSLYQPQH
TRBV7-2	-	TRBJ1-4	ASSRDRPNEKLF
TRBV10-2	-	TRBJ2-2	ASRGQLANTGELF
TRBV5-6	-	TRBJ1-2	ASSFQQNYYGYT